The 2 T cell receptor beta chains below all came from one sample that was sequenced in a study of blood T cells in healthy people across ages. A second roughly 7 to 11 cycle PCR used barcoded and J-beta primers. TCRdb reprocessed the 5' RACE reads via MiXCR and lists one record per CDR3 protein. Of 550,000 to 750,000 distinct CDR3 sequences in the sample, around 20% were seen once. Input material: blood. These receptors were taken from a man in his 70s in good health.

The rearrangement links TRBV7-2 to TRBJ2-5, with D maybe TRBD1 (6 bases). V was cut by 5 bases and J by 0 bases, with 16 bases left in between. The CDR3 spans 16 residues. Germline-derived CDR1 and CDR2 are SGHTA and FQGNSA. The chain's CDR3 is CASSARQVGYQETQYF. CDR3 DNA: TGTGCCAGCAGCGCACGACAGGTGGGGTACCAAGAGACCCAGTACTTC.

This clonotype was observed a few times. This chain connects TRBV7-3 to TRBJ2-5; perhaps TRBD1 as D (5 bases). The germline CDR1 and CDR2 sequences are SGHTA and FQGTGA. The CDR3 extends over 14 amino acids. The V end lost 0 bases, the J end lost 5 bases, and 10 bases lay between the germline ends. The CDR3 is CASSLTPKGETQYF. The CDR3 DNA reads TGTGCCAGCAGCTTAACCCCAAAGGGGGAGACCCAGTACTTC.